This passage covers 9 T cell receptor beta chains from one sample sequenced in a study of T cells after yellow fever vaccination (dated by TCRdb to about 2019). The sample's treatment or condition, from its label and the paper: live attenuated yellow fever vaccine strain. Library preparation used 5' RACE. Instrument on record: Illumina HiSeq 2500. The raw public reads went through TCRdb reprocessing: fastp at Q25, MiXCR clone calling, in-frame beta chains kept. Rows with a matching CDR3 protein are joined into one entry that keeps the most common DNA and genes. The sample yields some 350,000 distinct CDR3 sequences; roughly 10% were counted once. Of the sample, more than 15% is held by the ten largest clones. This specimen was PBMCs, taken on the day of the first yellow fever vaccination. Receptors were obtained from a man younger than 35 who received the YFV17D yellow fever vaccine.

This clonotype was seen only a few times. The chain links TRBV5-5 to TRBJ2-7, with TRBD2 matching over 7 bases. Germline-derived CDR1 and CDR2 are SGHKS and YYEKEE (reference sequence). The CDR3 covers 14 residues. V shed 3 bases, J shed 3 bases, and the junction held 6 bases outside the gene matches. The CDR3 loop reads CASSSREGSYEQYF. The CDR3 nucleotides read TGTGCCAGCAGCTCCAGGGAGGGGAGCTACGAGCAGTACTTC.

The chain is built from TRBV7-6 and TRBJ2-3; no reliable D call. Germline V gene lookup returns CDR1 SGHVS and CDR2 FNYEAQ. CDR3 length equals 12 residues. Trimming pared 5 bases from V and 3 bases from J, leaving 6 bases between. This CDR3 is CASSHETDTQYF. The CDR3 nucleotides are TGTGCCAGCAGCCATGAGACAGATACGCAGTATTTT.

V is TRBV11-2 and J is TRBJ2-5; D is undetermined. The CDR3 covers 14 residues. V lost 5 bases and J 2 bases, leaving 12 bases between the germline ends. Germline values: CDR1 SGHAT, CDR2 FQNNGV. The CDR3 DNA sequence: TGTGCCAGCAGCCACCCACCGGAGCAAGAGACCCAGTACTTC. As protein: CASSHPPEQETQYF.

This clonotype was seen many times. The J gene is TRBJ1-4, the V gene TRBV7-2; the D gene is possibly TRBD1 (5 bases). V shed 5 bases and J shed 7 bases, with 17 bases lying between them. Per the germline V gene, CDR1 is SGHTA and CDR2 is FQGNSA. The CDR3 covers 15 residues. For the CDR3, the DNA is TGTGCCAGCAGCCGTCTCAGGGCTCGGGTTGAAAAACTGTTTTTT. Its translation: CASSRLRARVEKLFF.

This clonotype appeared a few times. The chain recombines TRBV11-2 with TRBJ1-5; D might be TRBD1 (5 bases). CDR1 and CDR2 from the germline V gene are SGHAT and FQNNGV. Trimming pared 0 bases from V and 0 bases from J, leaving 21 bases between. This CDR3 has 20 amino acids. The CDR3 DNA sequence: TGTGCCAGCAGCTTAGATTCTTATGCAGGGAGACACAATAGCAATCAGCCCCAGCATTTT. It yields the protein CASSLDSYAGRHNSNQPQHF.

This clonotype was detected only a few times. V gene TRBV7-9 combines with J gene TRBJ2-1; D may be TRBD1 or TRBD2 (5 bases each). V was trimmed by 0 bases and J by 9 bases, leaving 12 bases between them. The CDR3 sequence is 14 residues long. Germline-derived CDR1 and CDR2 are SEHNR and FQNEAQ (reference sequence). The CDR3: CASSLALRDGEQFF. In DNA, the CDR3 is TGTGCCAGCAGCTTAGCCCTTCGGGACGGTGAGCAGTTCTTC. Drawing the rest from reference TRBV7-9 and TRBJ2-1, the complete variable domain is DTGVSQNPRHKITKRGQNVTFRCDPISEHNRLYWYRQTLGQGPEFLTYFQNEAQLEKSRLLSDRFSAERPKGSFSTLEIQRTEQGDSAMYLCASSLALRDGEQFFGPGTRLTVL.

V usage is TRBV7-9 and J usage is TRBJ1-2; D uncertain. Per the germline V gene, CDR1 is SEHNR and CDR2 is FQNEAQ (reference sequence). The CDR3 has 13 residues. The V gene lost 7 bases and the J gene lost 2 bases, with 11 bases spanning the gap. In DNA, the CDR3 is TGTGCCAGCACCTTCACGGGGAACTATGGCTACACCTTC. Translating gives CASTFTGNYGYTF.

This chain uses TRBV4-3 with TRBJ1-2; no firm D call. Germline assignment: CDR1 LGHNA and CDR2 YSLEER. The V end lost 3 bases, the J end lost 8 bases, and 19 bases lay between the germline ends. This CDR3 has 15 residues. Here the CDR3 reads CASSHTGRAVRGYTF. DNA for the CDR3: TGCGCCAGCAGCCACACCGGCCGGGCCGTGAGGGGCTACACCTTC.

This rearrangement joins TRBV7-8 to TRBJ2-3; D might be TRBD1 (6 bases). Germline CDR1 reads SGHVS; CDR2 reads FQNEAQ. The CDR3 is made up of 15 amino acids. Trimming stripped 3 bases from V and 5 bases from J, with 15 bases between. The CDR3, as DNA: TGTGCCAGCAGCTTTATGAGGGGGTATGGAGATACGCAGTATTTT. The encoded protein is CASSFMRGYGDTQYF. Looking up the rest from reference TRBV7-8 and TRBJ2-3 gives the full variable domain: GAGVSQSPRYKVAKRGQDVALRCDPISGHVSLFWYQQALGQGPEFLTYFQNEAQLDKSGLPSDRFFAERPEGSVSTLKIQRTQQEDSAVYLCASSFMRGYGDTQYFGPGTRLTVL.